One sample yielded the 6 T cell receptor beta chains listed below, sequenced in a study of glioma-infiltrating T cells. TCR alpha and beta CDR3 regions were amplified from RNA using iRepertoire nested multiplex PCR. TCRdb reprocessed the multiplex PCR reads with MiXCR, giving one entry per CDR3 protein. Found here are tens of thousands of distinct CDR3 sequences, roughly 23% of them singletons; the top ten hold roughly 6.7%. Sequences were obtained from glioma tissue, nonneoplastic brain tissue, or PBMCs (not recorded which). Every receptor here comes from a human donor with low-grade glioma or glioblastoma, undergoing nonglioma brain surgery, or in good health (not recorded which).

This clonotype was counted once. A much larger clone differs by one base, so this may be a read error. The CDR3 end shows no conserved phenylalanine or tryptophan, and so a read error is likely. The V call is TRBV2, the J call TRBJ1-5, with D perhaps TRBD1 (5 bases). The V end was cut by 4 bases, the J end by 2 bases, with 9 bases between. Germline V gene sequence: CDR1 SNHLY, CDR2 FYNNEI. This CDR3 spans 14 amino acids. In DNA, the CDR3 is TGTGCCAGCAGTGCCAGGGAAGGCAATCAGCCCCAGCATTCT. Translated: CASSAREGNQPQHS.

The gene calls are TRBV6-1 and TRBJ2-1, with 12 bases lining up with TRBD2. Germline V gene data show CDR1 as MNHNS and CDR2 as SASEGT. V dropped 7 bases and J dropped 5; count of bases not matched to a gene: 6. The CDR3 covers 15 residues. DNA of the CDR3: TGTGCCAGCACGGGAGGACTAGCGGGAAACAATGAGCAGTTCTTC. Its protein product is CASTGGLAGNNEQFF.

This clonotype was recorded many times. The chain couples TRBV6-2 or TRBV6-3 to TRBJ2-1; TRBD2 matches at 9 bases. V gave up 0 bases and J gave up 7 bases; unmatched junction bases: 10. This CDR3 spans 17 amino acids. Germline-derived CDR1 and CDR2 are MNHEY and SVGEGT. CDR3 loop: CASSYSLRSGGRNEQFF. CDR3 nucleotide sequence: TGTGCCAGCAGTTACTCCCTTAGGAGCGGGGGGAGGAATGAGCAGTTCTTC.

This sequence joins TRBV27 and TRBJ2-3; D possibly corresponds to TRBD1 (7 bases). CDR1 is MNHEY and CDR2 is SMNVEV in the germline V gene (reference sequence). The CDR3 is 14 residues long. The ends were cut back, 5 bases at V and 4 bases at J, with 13 bases in the middle. The CDR3 bases are TGTGCCAGCAGTGGTAGCAGGGGGGCAGATACGCAGTATTTT. Protein: CASSGSRGADTQYF.

At least ten counts were recorded for this clonotype. The chain links TRBV12-3 or TRBV12-4 to TRBJ1-2, with D unresolved. The CDR3 spans 13 residues. V was pared by 8 bases and J by 4 bases, with 14 bases between. The CDR3 sequence: CASSNSGLYGYTF. In nucleotides, the CDR3 is TGTGCCAGCTCCAACTCTGGGCTCTATGGCTACACCTTC.

This clonotype was observed at least ten times. The rearrangement links TRBV28 to TRBJ1-2; TRBD1 aligns across 8 bases. The germline V gene has CDR1 MDHEN and CDR2 SYDVKM. V lost 2 bases, J lost 3 bases, and 8 bases stayed unmatched. The CDR3 is made up of 16 amino acids. Here the CDR3 DNA reads TGTGCCAGCAGTTTACACACAGGGGGAGAAGACTATGGCTACACCTTC. It yields the protein CASSLHTGGEDYGYTF.